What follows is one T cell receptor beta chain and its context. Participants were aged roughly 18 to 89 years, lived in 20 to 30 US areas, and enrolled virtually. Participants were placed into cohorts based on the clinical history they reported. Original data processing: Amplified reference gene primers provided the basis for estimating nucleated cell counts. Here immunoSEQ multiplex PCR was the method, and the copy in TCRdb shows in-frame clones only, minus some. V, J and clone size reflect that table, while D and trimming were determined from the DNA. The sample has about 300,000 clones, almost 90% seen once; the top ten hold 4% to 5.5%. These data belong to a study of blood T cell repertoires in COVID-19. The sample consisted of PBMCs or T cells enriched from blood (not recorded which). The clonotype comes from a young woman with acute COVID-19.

The CDR3 DNA is TGTGCCAGCAGTGGGACAGGGACCTATGGCTACACCTTC. Amino acid sequence: CASSGTGTYGYTF. The chain combines TRBV28 with TRBJ1-2, with 9 bases that match TRBD1. V dropped 5 bases and J dropped 4; count of bases not matched to a gene: 2. CDR3 length: 13 amino acids. Germline-derived CDR1 and CDR2 are MDHEN and SYDVKM.